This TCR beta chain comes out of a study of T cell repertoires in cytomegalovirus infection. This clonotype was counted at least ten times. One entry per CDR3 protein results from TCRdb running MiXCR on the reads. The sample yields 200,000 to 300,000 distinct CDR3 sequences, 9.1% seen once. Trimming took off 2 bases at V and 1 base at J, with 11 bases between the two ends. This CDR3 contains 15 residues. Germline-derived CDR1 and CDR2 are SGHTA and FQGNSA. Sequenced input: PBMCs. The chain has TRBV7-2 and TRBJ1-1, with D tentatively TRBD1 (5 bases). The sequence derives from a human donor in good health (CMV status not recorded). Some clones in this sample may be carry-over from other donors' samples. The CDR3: CASSLQGGGNTEAFF. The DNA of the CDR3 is TGTGCCAGCAGCTTACAGGGAGGCGGGAACACTGAAGCTTTCTTT.